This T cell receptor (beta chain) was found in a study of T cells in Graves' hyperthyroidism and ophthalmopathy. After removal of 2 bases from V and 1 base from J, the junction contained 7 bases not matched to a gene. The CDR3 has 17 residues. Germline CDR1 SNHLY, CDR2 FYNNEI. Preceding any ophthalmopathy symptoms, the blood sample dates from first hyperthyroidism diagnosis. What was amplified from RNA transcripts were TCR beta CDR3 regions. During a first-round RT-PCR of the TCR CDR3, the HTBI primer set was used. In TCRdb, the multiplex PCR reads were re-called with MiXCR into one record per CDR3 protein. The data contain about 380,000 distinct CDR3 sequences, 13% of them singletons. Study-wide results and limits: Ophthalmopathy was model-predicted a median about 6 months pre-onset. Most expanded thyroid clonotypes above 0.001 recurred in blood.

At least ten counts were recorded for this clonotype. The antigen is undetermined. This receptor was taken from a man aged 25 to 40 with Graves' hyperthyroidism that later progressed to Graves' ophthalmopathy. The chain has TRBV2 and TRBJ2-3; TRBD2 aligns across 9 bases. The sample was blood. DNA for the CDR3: TGTGCCAGCAGTGAAAGTACCAGCGGGGGGCGCACAGATACGCAGTATTTT. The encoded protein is CASSESTSGGRTDTQYF.